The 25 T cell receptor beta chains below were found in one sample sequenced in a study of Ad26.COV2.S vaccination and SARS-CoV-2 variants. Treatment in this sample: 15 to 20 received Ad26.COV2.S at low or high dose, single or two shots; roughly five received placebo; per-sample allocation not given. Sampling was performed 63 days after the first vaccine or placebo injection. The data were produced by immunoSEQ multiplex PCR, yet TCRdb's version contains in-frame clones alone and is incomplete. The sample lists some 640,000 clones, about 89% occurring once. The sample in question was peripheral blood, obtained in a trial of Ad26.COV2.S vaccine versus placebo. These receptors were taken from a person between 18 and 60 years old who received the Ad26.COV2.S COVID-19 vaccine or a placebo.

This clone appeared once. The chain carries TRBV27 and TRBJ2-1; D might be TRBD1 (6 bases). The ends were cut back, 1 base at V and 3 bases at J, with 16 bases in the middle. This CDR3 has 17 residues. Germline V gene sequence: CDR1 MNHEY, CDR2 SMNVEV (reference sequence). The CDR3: CASSLFGGQGIYNEQFF. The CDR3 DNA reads TGTGCCAGCAGTTTATTTGGGGGCCAGGGGATCTACAATGAGCAGTTCTTC.

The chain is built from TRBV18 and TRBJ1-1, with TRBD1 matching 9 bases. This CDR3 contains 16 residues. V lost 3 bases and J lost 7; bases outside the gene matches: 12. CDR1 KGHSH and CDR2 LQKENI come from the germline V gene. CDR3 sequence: CASSPIRTGVGDEAFF. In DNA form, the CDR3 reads TGTGCCAGCTCACCTATCCGGACAGGGGTGGGGGATGAAGCTTTCTTT.

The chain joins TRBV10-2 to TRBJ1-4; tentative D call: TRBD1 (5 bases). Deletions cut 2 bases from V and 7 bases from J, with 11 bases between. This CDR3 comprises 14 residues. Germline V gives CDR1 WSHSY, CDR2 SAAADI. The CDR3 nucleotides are TGCGCCAGCAGTGAGCCCGGGGGAGGTGAAAAACTGTTTTTT. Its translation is CASSEPGGGEKLFF.

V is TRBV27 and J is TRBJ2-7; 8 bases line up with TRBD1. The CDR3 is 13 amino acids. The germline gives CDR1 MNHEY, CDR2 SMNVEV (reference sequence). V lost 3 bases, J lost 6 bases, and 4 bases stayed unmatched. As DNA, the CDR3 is TGTGCCAGCAGTTTTGGACAGGGTCGCGAGCAGTACTTC. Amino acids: CASSFGQGREQYF.

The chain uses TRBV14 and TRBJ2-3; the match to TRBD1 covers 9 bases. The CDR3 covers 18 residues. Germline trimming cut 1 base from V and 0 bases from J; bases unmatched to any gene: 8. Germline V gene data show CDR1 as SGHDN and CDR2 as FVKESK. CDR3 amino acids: CASSQVPGQGYSTDTQYF. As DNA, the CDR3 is TGTGCCAGCAGCCAAGTGCCGGGACAGGGCTATAGCACAGATACGCAGTATTTT. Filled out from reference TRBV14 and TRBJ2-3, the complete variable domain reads EAGVTQFPSHSVIEKGQTVTLRCDPISGHDNLYWYRRVMGKEIKFLLHFVKESKQDESGMPNNRFLAERTGGTYSTLKVQPAELEDSGVYFCASSQVPGQGYSTDTQYFGPGTRLTVL.

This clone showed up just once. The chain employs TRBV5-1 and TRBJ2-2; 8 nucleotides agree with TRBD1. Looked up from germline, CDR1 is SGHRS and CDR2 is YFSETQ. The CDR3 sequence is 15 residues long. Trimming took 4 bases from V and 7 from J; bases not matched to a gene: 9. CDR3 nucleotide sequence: TGCGCCAGCAGCCTGAGACAGGGGTGGAGCGGGGAGCTGTTTTTT. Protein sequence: CASSLRQGWSGELFF.

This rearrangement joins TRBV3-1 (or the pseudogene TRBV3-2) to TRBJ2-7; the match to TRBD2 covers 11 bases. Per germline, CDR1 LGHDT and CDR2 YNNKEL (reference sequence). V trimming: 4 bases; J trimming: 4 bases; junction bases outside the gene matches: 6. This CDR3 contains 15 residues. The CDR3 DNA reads TGTGCCAGCAGCCTTAATAGCGGGAGGGAATACGAGCAGTACTTC. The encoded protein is CASSLNSGREYEQYF.

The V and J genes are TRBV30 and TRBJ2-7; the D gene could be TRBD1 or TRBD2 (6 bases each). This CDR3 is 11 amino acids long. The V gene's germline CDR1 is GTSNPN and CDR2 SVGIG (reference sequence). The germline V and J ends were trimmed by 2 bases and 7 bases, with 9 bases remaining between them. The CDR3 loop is CAWSLGGEQYF. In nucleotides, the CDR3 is TGTGCCTGGAGTCTAGGGGGGGAGCAGTACTTC.

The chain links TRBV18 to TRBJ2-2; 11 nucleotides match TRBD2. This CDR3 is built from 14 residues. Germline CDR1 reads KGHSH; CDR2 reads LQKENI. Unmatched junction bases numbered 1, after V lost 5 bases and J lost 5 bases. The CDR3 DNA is TGTGCCAGCTCAGGGACTAGCGGAACCGGGGAGCTGTTTTTT. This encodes CASSGTSGTGELFF.

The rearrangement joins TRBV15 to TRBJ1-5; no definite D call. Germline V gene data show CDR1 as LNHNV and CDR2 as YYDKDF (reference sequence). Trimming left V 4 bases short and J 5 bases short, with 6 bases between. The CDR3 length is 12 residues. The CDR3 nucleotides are TGTGCCACCAGCAAACGTGATCAGCCCCAGCATTTT. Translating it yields CATSKRDQPQHF.

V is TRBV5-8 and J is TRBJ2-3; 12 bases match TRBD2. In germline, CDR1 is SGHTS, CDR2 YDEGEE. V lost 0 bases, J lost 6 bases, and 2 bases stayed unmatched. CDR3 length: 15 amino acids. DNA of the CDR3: TGTGCCAGCAGCTTGGGACTAGCGGGAGTTGATACGCAGTATTTT. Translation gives CASSLGLAGVDTQYF.

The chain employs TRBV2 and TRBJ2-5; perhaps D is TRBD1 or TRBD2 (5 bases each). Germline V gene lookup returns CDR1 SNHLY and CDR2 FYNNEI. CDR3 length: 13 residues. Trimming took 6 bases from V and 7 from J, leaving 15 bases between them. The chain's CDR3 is CASRAPGLGTQYF. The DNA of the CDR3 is TGTGCCAGCAGGGCCCCGGGGCTCGGGACCCAGTACTTC.

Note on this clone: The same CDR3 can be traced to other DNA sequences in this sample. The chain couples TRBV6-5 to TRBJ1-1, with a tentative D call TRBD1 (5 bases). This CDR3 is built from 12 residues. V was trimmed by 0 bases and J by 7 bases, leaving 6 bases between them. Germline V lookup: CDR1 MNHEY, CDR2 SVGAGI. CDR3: CASSYSTGEAFF. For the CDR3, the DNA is TGTGCCAGCAGTTACTCTACAGGTGAAGCTTTCTTT.

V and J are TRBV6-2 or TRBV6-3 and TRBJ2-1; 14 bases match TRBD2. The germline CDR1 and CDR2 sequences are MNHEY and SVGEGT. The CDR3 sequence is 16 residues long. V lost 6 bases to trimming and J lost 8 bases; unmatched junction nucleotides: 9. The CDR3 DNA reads TGTGCCAGCAGCTTGACTAGCGGGAGGGCCTGGGATGAGCAGTTCTTC. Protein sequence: CASSLTSGRAWDEQFF.

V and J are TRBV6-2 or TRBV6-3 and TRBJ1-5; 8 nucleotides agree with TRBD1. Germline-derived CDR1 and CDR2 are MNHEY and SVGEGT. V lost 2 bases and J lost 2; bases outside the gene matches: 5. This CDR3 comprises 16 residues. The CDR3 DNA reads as TGTGCCAGCAGTTACATCGCGACAGGGGGCAATCAGCCCCAGCATTTT. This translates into CASSYIATGGNQPQHF.

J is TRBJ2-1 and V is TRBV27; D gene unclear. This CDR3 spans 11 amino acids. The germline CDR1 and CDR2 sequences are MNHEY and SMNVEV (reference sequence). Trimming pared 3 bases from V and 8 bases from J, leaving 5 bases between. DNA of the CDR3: TGTGCCAGCAGTTTCCGGGATGAGCAGTTCTTC. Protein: CASSFRDEQFF.

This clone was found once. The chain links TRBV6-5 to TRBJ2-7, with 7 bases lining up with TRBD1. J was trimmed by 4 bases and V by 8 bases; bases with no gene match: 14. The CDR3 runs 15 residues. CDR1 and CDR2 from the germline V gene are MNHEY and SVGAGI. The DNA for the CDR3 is TGTGCCAGCGAACGCGGGCCAGGGGGTTTGTACGAGCAGTACTTC. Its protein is CASERGPGGLYEQYF.

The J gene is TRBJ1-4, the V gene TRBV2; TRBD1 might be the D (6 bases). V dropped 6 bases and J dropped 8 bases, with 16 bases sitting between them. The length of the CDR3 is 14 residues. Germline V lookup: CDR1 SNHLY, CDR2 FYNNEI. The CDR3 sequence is CASSQQGLKEKLFF. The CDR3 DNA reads TGTGCCAGCAGCCAACAGGGACTAAAGGAAAAACTGTTTTTT.

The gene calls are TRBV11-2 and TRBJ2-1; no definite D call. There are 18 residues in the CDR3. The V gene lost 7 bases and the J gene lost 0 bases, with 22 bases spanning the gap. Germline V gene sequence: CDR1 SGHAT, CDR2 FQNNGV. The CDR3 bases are TGTGCCAGCACCGCTTATATGGCGGCCGAGAGCTCCTACAATGAGCAGTTCTTC. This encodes CASTAYMAAESSYNEQFF. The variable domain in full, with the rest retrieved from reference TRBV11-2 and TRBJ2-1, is EAGVAQSPRYKIIEKRQSVAFWCNPISGHATLYWYQQILGQGPKLLIQFQNNGVVDDSQLPKDRFSAERLKGVDSTLKIQPAKLEDSAVYLCASTAYMAAESSYNEQFFGPGTRLTVL.

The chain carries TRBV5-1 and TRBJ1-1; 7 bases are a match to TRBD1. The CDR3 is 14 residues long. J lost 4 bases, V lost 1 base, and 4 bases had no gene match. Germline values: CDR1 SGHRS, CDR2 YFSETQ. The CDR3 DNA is TGCGCCAGCAGCTTGATACAGGGGAGCACTGAAGCTTTCTTT. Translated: CASSLIQGSTEAFF.

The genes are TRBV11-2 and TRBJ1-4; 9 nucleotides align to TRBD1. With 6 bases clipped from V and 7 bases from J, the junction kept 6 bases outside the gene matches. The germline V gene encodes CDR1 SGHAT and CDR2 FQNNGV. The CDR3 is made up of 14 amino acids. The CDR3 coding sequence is TGTGCCAGCAGTTACAGGGGGCGCAGTGAAAAACTGTTTTTT. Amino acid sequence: CASSYRGRSEKLFF.

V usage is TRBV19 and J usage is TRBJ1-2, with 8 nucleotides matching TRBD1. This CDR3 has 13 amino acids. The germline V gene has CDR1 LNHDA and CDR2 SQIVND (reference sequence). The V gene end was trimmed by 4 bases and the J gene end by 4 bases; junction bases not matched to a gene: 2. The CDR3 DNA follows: TGTGCCAGTAGTAAAGGACAGGGCTATGGCTACACCTTC. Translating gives CASSKGQGYGYTF.

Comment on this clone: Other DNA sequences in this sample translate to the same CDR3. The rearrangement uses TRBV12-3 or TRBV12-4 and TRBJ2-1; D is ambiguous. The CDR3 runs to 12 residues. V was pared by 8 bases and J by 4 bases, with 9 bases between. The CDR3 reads CASGSSYNEQFF. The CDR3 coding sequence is TGTGCCAGCGGATCCTCTTACAATGAGCAGTTCTTC.

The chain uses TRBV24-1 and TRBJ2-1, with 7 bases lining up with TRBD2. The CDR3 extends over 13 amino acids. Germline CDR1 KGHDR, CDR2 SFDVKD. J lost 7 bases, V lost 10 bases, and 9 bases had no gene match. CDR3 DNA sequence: TGTGCCACTGTTTTCCTGGGGGGGAATGAGCAGTTCTTC. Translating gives CATVFLGGNEQFF.

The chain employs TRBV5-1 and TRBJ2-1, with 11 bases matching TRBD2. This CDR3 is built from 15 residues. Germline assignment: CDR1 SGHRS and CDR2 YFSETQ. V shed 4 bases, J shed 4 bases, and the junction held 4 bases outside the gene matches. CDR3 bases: TGCGCCAGCAGCGAAGGGACTAGCGGTTACAATGAGCAGTTCTTC. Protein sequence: CASSEGTSGYNEQFF. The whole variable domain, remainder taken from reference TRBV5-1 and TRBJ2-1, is KAGVTQTPRYLIKTRGQQVTLSCSPISGHRSVSWYQQTPGQGLQFLFEYFSETQRNKGNFPGRFSGRQFSNSRSEMNVSTLELGDSALYLCASSEGTSGYNEQFFGPGTRLTVL.